Listed here are 4 T cell receptor beta chains from one sample, sequenced in a study of blood T cell repertoires in COVID-19. TCRdb's table, derived via immunoSEQ multiplex PCR, lists solely in-frame clones and lacks some. The sample lists under 200,000 clones; 75% to 90% were seen once. The sequenced material came from PBMCs or T cells enriched from blood (not recorded which). These TCRs come from a woman in her sixties or seventies who had recovered from COVID-19.

Remarks on this clone: Distinct nucleotide sequences in the sample also encode this CDR3. The chain employs TRBV4-2 and TRBJ1-5, with D possibly TRBD1 on 5 matching bases. Germline V lookup: CDR1 LGHNA, CDR2 YNFKEQ. CDR3 length equals 14 residues. V dropped 4 bases and J dropped 2 bases, with 9 bases sitting between them. The chain's CDR3 is CASSPGTGNQPQHF. The CDR3 nucleotides are TGTGCCAGCAGCCCAGGGACTGGCAATCAGCCCCAGCATTTT.

This clone appeared a single time. The rearrangement uses TRBV5-5 and TRBJ2-7, with 7 bases that match TRBD2. Germline lookup yields CDR1 SGHKS and CDR2 YYEKEE (reference sequence). V trimming: 4 bases; J trimming: 6 bases; junction bases outside the gene matches: 10. The CDR3 contains 14 residues. CDR3: CASSGTSEVREQYF. CDR3 nucleotides: TGTGCCAGCAGCGGAACTAGCGAGGTGCGCGAGCAGTACTTC.

This clone was detected only once. This rearrangement joins TRBV28 to TRBJ2-5, with D possibly TRBD2 on 5 matching bases. CDR3 size: 14 residues. V was shortened by 6 bases and J by 4 bases, with 15 bases between the two germline ends. CDR1 and CDR2 (germline): MDHEN, SYDVKM. Here the CDR3 reads CASRPPGMGETQYF. In DNA, the CDR3 is TGTGCCAGCAGGCCCCCGGGAATGGGAGAGACCCAGTACTTC.

This chain links TRBV15 with TRBJ1-1; D remains unclear. V was shortened by 0 bases and J by 4 bases, with 12 bases between the two germline ends. The CDR3 has 15 residues. Germline loops: CDR1 LNHNV, CDR2 YYDKDF (reference sequence). The CDR3 spells CATSREIKGGTEAFF. The DNA for the CDR3 is TGTGCCACCAGCAGAGAGATAAAGGGAGGCACTGAAGCTTTCTTT.